The 6 T cell receptor beta chains listed next were all sequenced from one sample in a study of cytomegalovirus exposure and HLA in healthy donors (dated by TCRdb to 2016 to 2017). Library generation was performed with the immunoSEQ multiplex PCR assay. For the multiplex PCR, a mixture combining 60 forward primers for TCR Vbeta segments and 13 reverse primers for TCR Jbeta segments was used. TCRdb holds this immuneACCESS table with in-frame rearrangements only. Some clones are missing; in checked studies, unresolved V genes explain under half, and the rest has no known cause. The sample yields about 100,000 clones; around 77% were counted once. The ten largest clonotypes hold roughly 9.3% of the sample. Sequenced material: PBMCs. Source of these receptors: a male donor in good health and CMV-seropositive.

V usage is TRBV5-4 and J usage is TRBJ1-5, with D unresolved. The V gene's germline CDR1 is SGHNT and CDR2 YYREEE (reference sequence). This CDR3 has 13 residues. The V and J ends lost 2 bases and 5 bases respectively, with 8 bases between them. CDR3 residues: CASSLNRDQPQHF. The CDR3 DNA follows: TGTGCCAGCAGCTTAAACCGAGATCAGCCCCAGCATTTT.

This clone was counted a few times. The chain recombines TRBV30 with TRBJ1-1, with TRBD1 identical over 7 bases. The germline CDR1 and CDR2 sequences are GTSNPN and SVGIG (reference sequence). The junction had 6 bases not matched to a gene; V was cut back by 6 bases and J by 11 bases. The CDR3 loop spans 10 amino acids. The CDR3 loop reads CACHDRDAFF. The CDR3 DNA sequence: TGTGCCTGCCATGACAGGGACGCTTTCTTT.

The chain links TRBV11-1 to TRBJ2-4; 8 bases line up with TRBD2. The CDR3 consists of 16 residues. Losses at the gene ends were 3 bases for V and 3 bases for J; bases not matched to a gene: 7. Germline V CDR1 and CDR2: SGHAT, FQDESV (reference sequence). CDR3 sequence: CASSFSPGGGKNIQYF. CDR3 coding DNA: TGTGCCAGCAGCTTCAGCCCGGGAGGGGGCAAAAACATTCAGTACTTC.

The rearrangement uses TRBV7-9 and TRBJ2-7; 7 nucleotides line up with TRBD2. This CDR3 is built from 15 residues. CDR1 SEHNR and CDR2 FQNEAQ come from the germline V gene (reference sequence). Trimming took 3 bases from V and 3 from J; bases not matched to a gene: 8. DNA of the CDR3: TGTGCCAGCAGCTTCCAAGCTAGCGGCCACTACGAGCAGTACTTC. Translated, it gives CASSFQASGHYEQYF.

The V gene is TRBV29-1, the J gene TRBJ2-3, with D uncertain. This CDR3 has 13 amino acids. Germline V gene data show CDR1 as SQVTM and CDR2 as ANQGSEA. Trimming removed 4 bases at V and 2 bases at J, with 10 bases between. In DNA form, the CDR3 reads TGCAGCGTTGGGGCAGATTCCACAGATACGCAGTATTTT. This codes for CSVGADSTDTQYF.

This clone was picked up one time. V gene TRBV28 combines with J gene TRBJ2-1; 7 bases agree with TRBD2. The ends lost 0 bases at V and 1 base at J; junction bases unmatched: 3. Germline lookup yields CDR1 MDHEN and CDR2 SYDVKM. The CDR3 is 16 amino acids. The CDR3 bases are TGTGCCAGCAGTTTATGGCGGGAGATGTCCTACAATGAGCAGTTCTTC. Its translation is CASSLWREMSYNEQFF.